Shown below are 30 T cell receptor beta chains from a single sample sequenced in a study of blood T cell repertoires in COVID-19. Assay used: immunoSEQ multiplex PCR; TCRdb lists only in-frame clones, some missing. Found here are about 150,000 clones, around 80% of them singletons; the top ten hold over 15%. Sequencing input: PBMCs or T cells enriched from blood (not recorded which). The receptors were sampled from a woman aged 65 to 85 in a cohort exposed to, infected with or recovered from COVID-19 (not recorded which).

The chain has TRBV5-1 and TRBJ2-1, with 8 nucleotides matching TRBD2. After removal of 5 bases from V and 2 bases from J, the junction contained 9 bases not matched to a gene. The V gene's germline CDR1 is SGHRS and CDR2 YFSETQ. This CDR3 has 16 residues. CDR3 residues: CASSLSGSLTYNEQFF. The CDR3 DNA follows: TGCGCCAGCAGTTTAAGCGGGAGCCTCACCTACAATGAGCAGTTCTTC.

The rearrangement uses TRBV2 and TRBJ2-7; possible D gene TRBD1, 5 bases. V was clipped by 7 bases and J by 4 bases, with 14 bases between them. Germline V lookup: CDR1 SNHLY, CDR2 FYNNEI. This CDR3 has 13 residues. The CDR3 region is CASKGPGLYEQYF. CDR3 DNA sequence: TGTGCCAGCAAAGGTCCAGGGTTGTACGAGCAGTACTTC.

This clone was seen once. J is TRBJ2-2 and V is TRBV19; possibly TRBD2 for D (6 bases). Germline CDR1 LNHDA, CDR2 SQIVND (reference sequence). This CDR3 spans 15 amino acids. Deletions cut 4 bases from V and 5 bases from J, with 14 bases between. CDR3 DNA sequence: TGTGCCAGTAGTAGGGACTTATTCATAACCGGGGAGCTGTTTTTT. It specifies CASSRDLFITGELFF.

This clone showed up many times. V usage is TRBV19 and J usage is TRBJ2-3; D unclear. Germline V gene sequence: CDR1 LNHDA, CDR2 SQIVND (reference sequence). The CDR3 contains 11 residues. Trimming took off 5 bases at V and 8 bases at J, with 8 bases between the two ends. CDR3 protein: CASSWASTQYF. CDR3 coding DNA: TGTGCCAGTAGTTGGGCGTCTACGCAGTATTTT.

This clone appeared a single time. CDR3 sequence reads: CASSPTAGNTIYF. In DNA, the CDR3 is TGTGCCAGCAGCCCCACAGCTGGAAACACCATATATTTT. The rearrangement joins TRBV7-9 to TRBJ1-3; D gene unclear. With 5 bases removed from V and 2 bases from J, the gap between germline ends came to 7 bases. The germline V gene has CDR1 SEHNR and CDR2 FQNEAQ (reference sequence). This CDR3 spans 13 amino acids.

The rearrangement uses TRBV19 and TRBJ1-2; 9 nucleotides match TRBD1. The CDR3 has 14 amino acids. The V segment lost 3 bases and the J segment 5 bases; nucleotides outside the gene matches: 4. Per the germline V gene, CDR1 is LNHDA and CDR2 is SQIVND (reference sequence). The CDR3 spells CASSIYDRGYGYTF. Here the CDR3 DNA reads TGTGCCAGTAGTATTTACGACAGGGGGTATGGCTACACCTTC.

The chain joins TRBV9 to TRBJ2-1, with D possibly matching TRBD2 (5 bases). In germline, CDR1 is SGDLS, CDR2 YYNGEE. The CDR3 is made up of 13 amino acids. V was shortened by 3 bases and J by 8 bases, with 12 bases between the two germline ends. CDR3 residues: CASSARGRDEQFF. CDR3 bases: TGTGCCAGCAGCGCAAGAGGGCGGGATGAGCAGTTCTTC. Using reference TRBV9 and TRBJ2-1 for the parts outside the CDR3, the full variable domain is DSGVTQTPKHLITATGQRVTLRCSPRSGDLSVYWYQQSLDQGLQFLIQYYNGEERAKGNILERFSAQQFPDLHSELNLSSLELGDSALYFCASSARGRDEQFFGPGTRLTVL.

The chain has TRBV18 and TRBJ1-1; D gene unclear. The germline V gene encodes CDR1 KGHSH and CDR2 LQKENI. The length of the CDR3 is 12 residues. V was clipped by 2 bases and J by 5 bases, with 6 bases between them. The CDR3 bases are TGTGCCAGCTCACCATCGGGGACTGAAGCTTTCTTT. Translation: CASSPSGTEAFF. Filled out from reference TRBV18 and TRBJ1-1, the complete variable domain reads NAGVMQNPRHLVRRRGQEARLRCSPMKGHSHVYWYRQLPEEGLKFMVYLQKENIIDESGMPKERFSAEFPKEGPSILRIQQVVRGDSAAYFCASSPSGTEAFFGQGTRLTVV.

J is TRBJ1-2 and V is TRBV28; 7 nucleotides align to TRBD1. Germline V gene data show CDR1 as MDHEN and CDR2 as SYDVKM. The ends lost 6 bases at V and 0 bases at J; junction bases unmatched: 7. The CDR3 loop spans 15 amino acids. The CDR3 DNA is TGTGCCAGCAGAACAGGGGCCGGCGCTAACTATGGCTACACCTTC. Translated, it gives CASRTGAGANYGYTF.

The CDR3 region has the DNA TGCGCCAGCAGTCCGGCAGCGCTCAGCGGGGAGGGCCTCCACTTT. It translates to CASSPAALSGEGLHF. J is TRBJ1-6 and V is TRBV5-1, with unresolved D. Trimming left V 5 bases short and J 15 bases short, with 24 bases between. The CDR3 has 15 residues. The germline V gene encodes CDR1 SGHRS and CDR2 YFSETQ.

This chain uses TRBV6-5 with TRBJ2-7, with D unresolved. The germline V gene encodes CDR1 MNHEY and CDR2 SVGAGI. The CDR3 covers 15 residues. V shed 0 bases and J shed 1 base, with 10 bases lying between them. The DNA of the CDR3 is TGTGCCAGCAGTTACTCGAGTCTTAAATCCTACGAGCAGTACTTC. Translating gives CASSYSSLKSYEQYF.

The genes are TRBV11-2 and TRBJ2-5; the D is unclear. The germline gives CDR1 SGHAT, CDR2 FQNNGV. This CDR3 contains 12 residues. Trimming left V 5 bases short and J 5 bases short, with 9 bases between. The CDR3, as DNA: TGTGCCAGCAGCCCCCTCCGGGAGACCCAGTACTTC. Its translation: CASSPLRETQYF.

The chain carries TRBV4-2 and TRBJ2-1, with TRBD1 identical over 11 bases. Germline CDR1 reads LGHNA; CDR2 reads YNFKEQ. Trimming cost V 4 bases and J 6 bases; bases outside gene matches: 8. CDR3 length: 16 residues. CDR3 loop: CASSPQGTGGFNEQFF. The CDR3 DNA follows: TGTGCCAGCAGCCCGCAGGGGACAGGGGGTTTCAATGAGCAGTTCTTC.

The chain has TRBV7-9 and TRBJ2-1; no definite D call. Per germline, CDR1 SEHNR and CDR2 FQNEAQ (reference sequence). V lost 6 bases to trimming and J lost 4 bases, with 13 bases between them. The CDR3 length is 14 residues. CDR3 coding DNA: TGTGCCAGCAGTCTCAGGTCCCAGTACAATGAGCAGTTCTTC. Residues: CASSLRSQYNEQFF.

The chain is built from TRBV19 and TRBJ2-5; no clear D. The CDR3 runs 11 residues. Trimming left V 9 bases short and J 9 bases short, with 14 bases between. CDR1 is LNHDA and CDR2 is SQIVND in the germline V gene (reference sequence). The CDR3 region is CASRYPRAQYF. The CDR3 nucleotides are TGTGCCAGCAGATACCCCCGGGCCCAGTACTTC.

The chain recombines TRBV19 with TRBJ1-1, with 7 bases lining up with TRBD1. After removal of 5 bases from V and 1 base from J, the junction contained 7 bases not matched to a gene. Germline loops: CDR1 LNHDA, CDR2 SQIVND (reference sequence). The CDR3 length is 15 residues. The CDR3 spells CASSPRGTENTEAFF. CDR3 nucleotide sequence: TGTGCCAGTAGTCCTCGAGGGACAGAGAACACTGAAGCTTTCTTT.

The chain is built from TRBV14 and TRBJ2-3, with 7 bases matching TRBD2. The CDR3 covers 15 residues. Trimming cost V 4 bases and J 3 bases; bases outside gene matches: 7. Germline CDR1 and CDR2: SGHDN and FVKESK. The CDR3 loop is CASSLLAGGTDTQYF. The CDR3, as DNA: TGTGCCAGCAGCCTATTAGCGGGTGGAACAGATACGCAGTATTTT.

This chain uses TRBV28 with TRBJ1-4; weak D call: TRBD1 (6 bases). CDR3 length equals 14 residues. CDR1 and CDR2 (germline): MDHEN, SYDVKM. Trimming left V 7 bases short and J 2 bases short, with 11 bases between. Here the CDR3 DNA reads TGTGCCAGCAAGGAAGGACAGACTAATGAAAAACTGTTTTTT. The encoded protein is CASKEGQTNEKLFF.

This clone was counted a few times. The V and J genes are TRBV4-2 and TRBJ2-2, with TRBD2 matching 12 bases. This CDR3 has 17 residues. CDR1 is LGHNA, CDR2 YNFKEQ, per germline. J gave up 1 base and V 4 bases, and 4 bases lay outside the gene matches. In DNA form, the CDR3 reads TGTGCCAGCAGCCCGGGGGGACTAGCGGGGAACACCGGGGAGCTGTTTTTT. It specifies CASSPGGLAGNTGELFF.

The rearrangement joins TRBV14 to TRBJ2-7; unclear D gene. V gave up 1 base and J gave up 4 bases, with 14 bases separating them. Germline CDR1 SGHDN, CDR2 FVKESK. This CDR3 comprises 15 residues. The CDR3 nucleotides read TGTGCCAGCAGCCAAGGGTTGCGGTTTGGGTACGAGCAGTACTTC. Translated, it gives CASSQGLRFGYEQYF.

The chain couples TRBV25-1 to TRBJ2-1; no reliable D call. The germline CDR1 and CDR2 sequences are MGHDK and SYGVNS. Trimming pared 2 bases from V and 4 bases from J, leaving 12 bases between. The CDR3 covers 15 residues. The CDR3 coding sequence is TGTGCCAGCAGTGAAGGTCCAGGCTCTTACAATGAGCAGTTCTTC. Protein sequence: CASSEGPGSYNEQFF.

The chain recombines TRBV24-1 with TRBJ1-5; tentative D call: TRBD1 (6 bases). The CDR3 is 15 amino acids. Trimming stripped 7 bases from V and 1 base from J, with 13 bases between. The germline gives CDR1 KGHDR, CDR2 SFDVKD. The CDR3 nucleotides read TGTGCCACCAGCGCCGGGACAATCAGCAATCAGCCCCAGCATTTT. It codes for CATSAGTISNQPQHF.

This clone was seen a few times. For the CDR3, the DNA is TGTGCCTGGAGTTCAGGGGGCGGAGGATTTTATAATTCACCCCTCCACTTT. Its translation: CAWSSGGGGFYNSPLHF. V is TRBV30 and J is TRBJ1-6; TRBD1 agrees at 8 bases. The length of the CDR3 is 17 residues. Germline V gene sequence: CDR1 GTSNPN, CDR2 SVGIG (reference sequence). Unmatched junction bases numbered 10, after V lost 2 bases and J lost 4 bases.

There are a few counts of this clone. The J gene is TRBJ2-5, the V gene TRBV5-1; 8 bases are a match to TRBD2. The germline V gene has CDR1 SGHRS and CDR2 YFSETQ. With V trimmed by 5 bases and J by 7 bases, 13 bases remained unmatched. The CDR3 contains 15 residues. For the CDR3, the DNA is TGCGCCAGCAGGTCGCTAGCGGGTACCGAGGGGACCCAGTACTTC. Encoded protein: CASRSLAGTEGTQYF. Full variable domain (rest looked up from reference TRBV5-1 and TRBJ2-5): KAGVTQTPRYLIKTRGQQVTLSCSPISGHRSVSWYQQTPGQGLQFLFEYFSETQRNKGNFPGRFSGRQFSNSRSEMNVSTLELGDSALYLCASRSLAGTEGTQYFGPGTRLLVL.

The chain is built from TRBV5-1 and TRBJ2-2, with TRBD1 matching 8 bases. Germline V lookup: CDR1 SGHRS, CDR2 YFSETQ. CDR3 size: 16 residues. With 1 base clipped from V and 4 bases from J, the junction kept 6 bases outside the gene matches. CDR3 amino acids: CASSLRTGLGTGELFF. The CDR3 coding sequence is TGCGCCAGCAGCTTGCGGACAGGGTTGGGCACCGGGGAGCTGTTTTTT.

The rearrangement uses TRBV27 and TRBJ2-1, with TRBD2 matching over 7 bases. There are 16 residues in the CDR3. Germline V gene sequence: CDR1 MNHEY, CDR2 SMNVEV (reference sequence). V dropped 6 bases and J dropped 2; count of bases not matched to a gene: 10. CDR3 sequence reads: CASSPKRLAPYNEQFF. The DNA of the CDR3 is TGTGCCAGCAGCCCCAAGCGACTAGCTCCCTACAATGAGCAGTTCTTC.

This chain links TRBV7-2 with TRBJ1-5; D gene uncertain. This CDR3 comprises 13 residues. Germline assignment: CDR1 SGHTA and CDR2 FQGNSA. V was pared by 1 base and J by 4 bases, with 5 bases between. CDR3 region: CASSLVINQPQHF. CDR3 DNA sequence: TGTGCCAGCAGCTTAGTAATTAATCAGCCCCAGCATTTT.

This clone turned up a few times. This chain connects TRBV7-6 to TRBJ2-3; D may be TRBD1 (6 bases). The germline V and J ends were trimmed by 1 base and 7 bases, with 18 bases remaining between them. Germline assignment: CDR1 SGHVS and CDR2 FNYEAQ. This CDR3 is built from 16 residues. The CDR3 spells CASSLDPGRGPHTQYF. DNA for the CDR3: TGTGCCAGCAGCTTAGATCCGGGCAGGGGCCCACATACGCAGTATTTT. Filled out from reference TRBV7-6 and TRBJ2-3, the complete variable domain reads GAGVSQSPRYKVTKRGQDVALRCDPISGHVSLYWYRQALGQGPEFLTYFNYEAQQDKSGLPNDRFSAERPEGSISTLTIQRTEQRDSAMYRCASSLDPGRGPHTQYFGPGTRLTVL.

The CDR3 DNA follows: TGTGCCAGCAGCCAGACGACAAGCAGCTCCTACGAGCAGTACTTC. Translating it yields CASSQTTSSSYEQYF. The genes are TRBV4-2 and TRBJ2-7; D remains ambiguous. Trimming took off 3 bases at V and 0 bases at J, with 12 bases between the two ends. CDR1 and CDR2 (germline): LGHNA, YNFKEQ. The CDR3 extends over 15 amino acids.

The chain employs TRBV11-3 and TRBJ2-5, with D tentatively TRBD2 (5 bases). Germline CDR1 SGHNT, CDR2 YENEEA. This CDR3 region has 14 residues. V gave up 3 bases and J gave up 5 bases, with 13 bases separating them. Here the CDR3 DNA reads TGTGCCAGCAGCTTCTCCCCCCGCGGGGAGACCCAGTACTTC. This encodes CASSFSPRGETQYF. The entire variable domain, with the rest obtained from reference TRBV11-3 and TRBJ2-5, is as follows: EAGVVQSPRYKIIEKKQPVAFWCNPISGHNTLYWYLQNLGQGPELLIRYENEEAVDDSQLPKDRFSAERLKGVDSTLKIQPAELGDSAVYLCASSFSPRGETQYFGPGTRLLVL.